A single sample is the source of the 28 T cell receptor beta chains below, sequenced in a study of blood T cell repertoires in COVID-19 (dated by TCRdb to 2020 to 2021). The library was obtained by the immunoSEQ multiplex PCR assay. TCRdb obtained this table from immuneACCESS and retained in-frame rearrangements with V and J assigned. These tables miss some clones; where compared with another copy, unresolved V genes account for less than half of the shortfall, and the remainder is unexplained. The sample table holds about 250,000 clones, of which just over 90% were seen once. The ten largest clones take up under 2.5% of the sample. Sample: PBMCs or T cells enriched from blood (not recorded which). The receptors derive from a woman aged 18-35 years who had recovered from COVID-19.

This rearrangement joins TRBV7-8 to TRBJ1-5, with TRBD1 matching 8 bases. Germline CDR1 reads SGHVS; CDR2 reads FQNEAQ. The CDR3 runs 18 residues. The junction had 11 bases not matched to a gene; V was cut back by 0 bases and J by 4 bases. Written as DNA, the CDR3 is TGTGCCAGCAGCTTAGCGCAAGCCTGGACAGGGAAAAATCAGCCCCAGCATTTT. Protein: CASSLAQAWTGKNQPQHF. Looking up the rest from reference TRBV7-8 and TRBJ1-5 gives the full variable domain: GAGVSQSPRYKVAKRGQDVALRCDPISGHVSLFWYQQALGQGPEFLTYFQNEAQLDKSGLPSDRFFAERPEGSVSTLKIQRTQQEDSAVYLCASSLAQAWTGKNQPQHFGDGTRLSIL.

This clone was seen once. The chain joins TRBV5-4 to TRBJ2-5, with TRBD1 as a possible D gene (5 bases). CDR3 size: 15 residues. Germline V gene lookup returns CDR1 SGHNT and CDR2 YYREEE (reference sequence). Trimming left V 2 bases short and J 5 bases short, with 16 bases between. The DNA of the CDR3 is TGTGCCAGCAGCTTTGACCCAGGGAATGGCGAGACCCAGTACTTC. Residues: CASSFDPGNGETQYF.

CDR3 in amino acids: CASTPGGSVGNTIYF. DNA for the CDR3: TGTGCCAGCACGCCGGGGGGGTCGGTAGGAAACACCATATATTTT. This chain joins TRBV28 and TRBJ1-3, with D tentatively TRBD1 (5 bases). V was pared by 7 bases and J by 4 bases, with 17 bases between. Per germline, CDR1 MDHEN and CDR2 SYDVKM. The CDR3 covers 15 residues. Full variable domain (rest looked up from reference TRBV28 and TRBJ1-3): DVKVTQSSRYLVKRTGEKVFLECVQDMDHENMFWYRQDPGLGLRLIYFSYDVKMKEKGDIPEGYSVSREKKERFSLILESASTNQTSMYLCASTPGGSVGNTIYFGEGSWLTVV.

The J gene is TRBJ2-7, the V gene TRBV5-6; 7 nucleotides agree with TRBD2. This CDR3 region has 15 residues. Unmatched junction bases numbered 5, after V lost 0 bases and J lost 2 bases. Germline V gives CDR1 SGHDT, CDR2 YYEEEE. The CDR3 bases are TGTGCCAGCAGCTTGGTTCTAGCGGAGACCTACGAGCAGTACTTC. Amino acids: CASSLVLAETYEQYF.

V is TRBV18 and J is TRBJ2-7; TRBD1 matches 7 bases. After removal of 2 bases from V and 5 bases from J, the junction contained 6 bases not matched to a gene. CDR3 length: 14 amino acids. Looked up from germline, CDR1 is KGHSH and CDR2 is LQKENI. In nucleotides, the CDR3 is TGTGCCAGCTCACCAGGGGACAGCTTCCACGAGCAGTACTTC. It translates to CASSPGDSFHEQYF. Looking up the rest from reference TRBV18 and TRBJ2-7 gives the full variable domain: NAGVMQNPRHLVRRRGQEARLRCSPMKGHSHVYWYRQLPEEGLKFMVYLQKENIIDESGMPKERFSAEFPKEGPSILRIQQVVRGDSAAYFCASSPGDSFHEQYFGPGTRLTVT.

The chain uses TRBV3-1 (or the pseudogene TRBV3-2) and TRBJ1-4; TRBD1 aligns across 7 bases. Trimming removed 4 bases from V and 4 bases from J; junction bases left unmatched: 3. This CDR3 is built from 14 residues. Germline CDR1 and CDR2: LGHDT and YNNKEL (reference sequence). The CDR3 spells CASSPTGFNEKLFF. In DNA form, the CDR3 reads TGTGCCAGCAGCCCGACAGGGTTTAATGAAAAACTGTTTTTT.

This clone was counted only a few times. V gene TRBV6-5 combines with J gene TRBJ2-3; 12 bases fit TRBD1. V gave up 6 bases and J gave up 7 bases; unmatched junction bases: 5. This CDR3 spans 14 amino acids. The germline V gene encodes CDR1 MNHEY and CDR2 SVGAGI. CDR3 loop: CASRPGQGAYTQYF. In DNA form, the CDR3 reads TGTGCCAGCAGACCGGGACAGGGGGCATATACGCAGTATTTT.

The rearrangement uses TRBV27 and TRBJ1-1; 7 nucleotides match TRBD1. The V gene end was trimmed by 5 bases and the J gene end by 0 bases; junction bases not matched to a gene: 6. The germline V gene has CDR1 MNHEY and CDR2 SMNVEV (reference sequence). The CDR3 is 15 residues long. The CDR3 DNA is TGTGCCAGCAGTCCGGGACAGCGTATGAACACTGAAGCTTTCTTT. Translation gives CASSPGQRMNTEAFF.

To note about this clone: At one end the junction does not follow the germline gene, possibly because of a read error. The CDR3 region is CATGRGGLAGETQYF. The CDR3 DNA is TGTGCCACCGGCAGGGGAGGACTAGCGGGAGAGACCCAGTACTTC. The V gene is TRBV15, the J gene TRBJ2-5, with TRBD2 matching over 11 bases. Per germline, CDR1 LNHNV and CDR2 YYDKDF (reference sequence). This CDR3 is built from 15 residues.

CDR3 region: CASSGQGEAYGYTF. The CDR3 DNA reads as TGTGCCAGCTCAGGACAGGGGGAGGCCTATGGCTACACCTTC. The chain recombines TRBV18 with TRBJ1-2; 10 positions match TRBD1. Unmatched junction bases numbered 4, after V lost 5 bases and J lost 4 bases. The CDR3 consists of 14 residues. Germline lookup yields CDR1 KGHSH and CDR2 LQKENI.

The chain couples TRBV2 to TRBJ1-3, with TRBD1 identical over 7 bases. The V gene's germline CDR1 is SNHLY and CDR2 FYNNEI. This CDR3 has 15 residues. V shed 5 bases, J shed 7 bases, and the junction held 11 bases outside the gene matches. The CDR3 DNA reads as TGTGCCAGCAGTCAACCCGGGACAGTCTCGAACACCATATATTTT. Translation: CASSQPGTVSNTIYF. The variable domain in full, with the rest retrieved from reference TRBV2 and TRBJ1-3, is EPEVTQTPSHQVTQMGQEVILRCVPISNHLYFYWYRQILGQKVEFLVSFYNNEISEKSEIFDDQFSVERPDGSNFTLKIRSTKLEDSAMYFCASSQPGTVSNTIYFGEGSWLTVV.

This clone was seen just once. The J gene is TRBJ2-3, the V gene TRBV6-1; 10 nucleotides line up with TRBD2. Germline V lookup: CDR1 MNHNS, CDR2 SASEGT. This CDR3 is 15 amino acids long. V lost 1 base, J lost 5 bases, and 3 bases stayed unmatched. CDR3 amino acids: CASSEELAGRDTQYF. In nucleotides, the CDR3 is TGTGCCAGCAGTGAAGAACTAGCGGGGAGAGATACGCAGTATTTT.

The rearrangement uses TRBV2 and TRBJ2-3; 7 bases line up with TRBD2. This CDR3 is built from 15 residues. Germline values: CDR1 SNHLY, CDR2 FYNNEI. Trimming at V came to 6 bases and at J to 0 bases, leaving 6 bases not matched to a gene. The CDR3 sequence: CASRGRRGSTDTQYF. The CDR3 DNA reads TGTGCCAGCAGGGGCCGGCGGGGGAGCACAGATACGCAGTATTTT.

This sequence joins TRBV29-1 and TRBJ1-2, with a possible D match to TRBD1 (5 bases). Trimming removed 0 bases at V and 7 bases at J, with 9 bases between. Germline CDR1 SQVTM, CDR2 ANQGSEA. This CDR3 has 12 residues. The CDR3 sequence is CSVEEGGTGYTF. In DNA form, the CDR3 reads TGCAGCGTTGAAGAAGGCGGGACTGGCTACACCTTC.

The chain couples TRBV25-1 to TRBJ1-2, with D uncertain. The CDR3 runs to 15 residues. Trimming pared 5 bases from V and 2 bases from J, leaving 15 bases between. Germline lookup yields CDR1 MGHDK and CDR2 SYGVNS. In DNA form, the CDR3 reads TGTGCCAGCAGTCCGGGATCGATGCTAAACTATGGCTACACCTTC. Translated: CASSPGSMLNYGYTF.

The chain employs TRBV10-3 and TRBJ2-5, with D tentatively TRBD2 (7 bases). From germline, CDR1 is ENHRY and CDR2 SYGVKD. CDR3 length equals 15 residues. The CDR3 DNA sequence: TGTGCTACCCGGGAAAGGGGGGGAAAGGGGGAGACCCAGTACTTC. Its translation: CATRERGGKGETQYF.

This chain joins TRBV10-3 and TRBJ1-1, with D hard to call. The CDR3 runs 11 residues. Germline-derived CDR1 and CDR2 are ENHRY and SYGVKD. V was cut by 9 bases and J by 1 base, with 6 bases left in between. This CDR3 reads CAILGNTEAFF. The CDR3 DNA reads as TGTGCCATTCTCGGGAACACTGAAGCTTTCTTT.

The chain recombines TRBV6-5 with TRBJ1-6; D ambiguous. The CDR3 consists of 13 residues. The ends were cut back, 10 bases at V and 2 bases at J, with 9 bases in the middle. The germline gives CDR1 MNHEY, CDR2 SVGAGI. The DNA of the CDR3 is TGTGCCACCCGGGAGACCTATAATTCACCCCTCCACTTT. Translated: CATRETYNSPLHF.

J is TRBJ2-1 and V is TRBV6-4; 7 nucleotides match TRBD1. Germline V gene lookup returns CDR1 MRHNA and CDR2 SNTAGT. The CDR3 is 15 residues long. With V trimmed by 0 bases and J by 9 bases, 8 bases remained unmatched. CDR3: CASSDSGQASLEQFF. The CDR3 nucleotides read TGTGCCAGCAGTGACTCAGGACAGGCCTCCCTTGAGCAGTTCTTC.

J is TRBJ1-5 and V is TRBV9; D call uncertain. Germline loops: CDR1 SGDLS, CDR2 YYNGEE. Trimming took 6 bases from V and 6 from J, leaving 16 bases between them. The CDR3 covers 14 residues. The CDR3 sequence: CASTPSSGGQPQHF. CDR3 bases: TGTGCCAGCACCCCATCGTCCGGAGGTCAGCCCCAGCATTTT.

The genes are TRBV5-1 and TRBJ1-1, with TRBD1 as a possible D gene (6 bases). CDR3 length equals 14 residues. The germline gives CDR1 SGHRS, CDR2 YFSETQ. With 0 bases removed from V and 7 bases from J, the gap between germline ends came to 13 bases. The CDR3 loop is CASSLAPGQDEAFF. The CDR3 DNA is TGCGCCAGCAGCTTGGCACCGGGACAAGATGAAGCTTTCTTT.

Turning to this clone: At one boundary the junction diverges from the germline segment, which might be a read error. This chain joins TRBV2 and TRBJ1-1; D is undetermined. The length of the CDR3 is 10 residues. Germline assignment: CDR1 SNHLY and CDR2 FYNNEI. CDR3 DNA: TGTGCCAGCAGTCGGGGTTGGTGGGAATTT. Translated: CASSRGWWEF. The whole variable domain, remainder taken from reference TRBV2 and TRBJ1-1, is EPEVTQTPSHQVTQMGQEVILRCVPISNHLYFYWYRQILGQKVEFLVSFYNNEISEKSEIFDDQFSVERPDGSNFTLKIRSTKLEDSAMYFCASSRGWWEFGQGTRLTVV.

V is TRBV11-1 and J is TRBJ2-2; 8 bases agree with TRBD2. The CDR3 runs to 16 residues. The germline V gene has CDR1 SGHAT and CDR2 FQDESV (reference sequence). The V and J ends lost 2 bases and 3 bases, in that order; junction bases with no gene match: 5. This CDR3 reads CASSLWAGGHTGELFF. DNA of the CDR3: TGTGCCAGCAGCTTATGGGCGGGAGGTCACACCGGGGAGCTGTTTTTT.

The chain employs TRBV4-1 and TRBJ1-1, with D hard to call. Germline V gene lookup returns CDR1 MGHRA and CDR2 YSYEKL. Trimming took 1 base from V and 0 from J, leaving 15 bases between them. This CDR3 has 17 amino acids. The CDR3 bases are TGCGCCAGCAGCCAAGGGTCTGGGAGATTCCTGAACACTGAAGCTTTCTTT. This codes for CASSQGSGRFLNTEAFF.

This clone has only a few counts. The chain is built from TRBV15 and TRBJ2-1; TRBD2 is a possible D gene (6 bases). The CDR3 length is 15 residues. Trimming left V 0 bases short and J 7 bases short, with 13 bases between. Per the germline V gene, CDR1 is LNHNV and CDR2 is YYDKDF (reference sequence). CDR3 DNA: TGTGCCACCAGCAGAGAAAGGAGGGCGGGGAATGAGCAGTTCTTC. Its translation: CATSRERRAGNEQFF. Combining the CDR3 with reference TRBV15 and TRBJ2-1 gives the whole variable domain DAMVIQNPRYQVTQFGKPVTLSCSQTLNHNVMYWYQQKSSQAPKLLFHYYDKDFNNEADTPDNFQSRRPNTSFCFLDIRSPGLGDTAMYLCATSRERRAGNEQFFGPGTRLTVL.

The rearrangement links TRBV6-5 to TRBJ1-5; no reliable D call. CDR3 size: 15 residues. Trimming left V 6 bases short and J 0 bases short, with 12 bases between. Germline CDR1 is MNHEY and CDR2 is SVGAGI. CDR3 region: CASRPSGYSNQPQHF. The CDR3 region has the DNA TGTGCCAGCAGGCCCAGCGGCTATAGCAATCAGCCCCAGCATTTT.

The rearrangement uses TRBV27 and TRBJ1-1, with 9 bases aligning to TRBD1. Germline CDR1 reads MNHEY; CDR2 reads SMNVEV (reference sequence). V trimming: 4 bases; J trimming: 1 base; junction bases outside the gene matches: 19. The CDR3 length is 20 residues. CDR3 amino acids: CASSSKNRLRDRDQNTEAFF. CDR3 nucleotides: TGTGCCAGCAGTTCAAAAAACCGCCTCAGGGACAGGGATCAGAACACTGAAGCTTTCTTT.

The gene calls are TRBV6-5 and TRBJ1-4; D gene uncertain. Germline CDR1 and CDR2: MNHEY and SVGAGI. This CDR3 has 15 amino acids. Trimming removed 4 bases at V and 5 bases at J, with 14 bases between. The CDR3 reads CASSSLVGRNEKLFF. The CDR3 bases are TGTGCCAGCAGTTCCCTAGTAGGGAGGAATGAAAAACTGTTTTTT.